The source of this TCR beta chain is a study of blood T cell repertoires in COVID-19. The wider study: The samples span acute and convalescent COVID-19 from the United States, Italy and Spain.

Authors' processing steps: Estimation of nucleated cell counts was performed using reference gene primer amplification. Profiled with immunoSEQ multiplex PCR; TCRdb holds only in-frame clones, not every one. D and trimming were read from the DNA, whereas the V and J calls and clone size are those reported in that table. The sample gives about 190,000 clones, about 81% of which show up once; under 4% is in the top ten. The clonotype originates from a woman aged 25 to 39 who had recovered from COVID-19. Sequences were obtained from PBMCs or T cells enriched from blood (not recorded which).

In DNA form, the CDR3 reads TGTGCCAGCGGGACAGGCAATCAGCCCCAGCATTTT. It yields the protein CASGTGNQPQHF. The chain is built from TRBV19 and TRBJ1-5, with 7 positions matching TRBD1. CDR1 is LNHDA and CDR2 is SQIVND in the germline V gene (reference sequence). This CDR3 region has 12 residues. V gave up 9 bases and J gave up 2 bases; unmatched junction bases: 1.